A single sample gave rise to the 31 T cell receptor beta chains below, sequenced in a study of OX40 agonist ivuxolimab in advanced cancers. TCRdb's table, derived via immunoSEQ multiplex PCR, lists solely in-frame clones and lacks some. The profile shows tens of thousands of clones, 65% to 85% of them singletons. Sequencing was performed on CD4+ or CD8+ T cells sorted from blood, taken in a trial of the OX40 agonist ivuxolimab. Receptor source: an adult with an advanced solid tumor such as melanoma, head and neck, liver or kidney cancer.

In its sample, this clone was seen once. This chain links TRBV27 with TRBJ1-5, with no clear D. This CDR3 is built from 14 residues. Germline CDR1 reads MNHEY; CDR2 reads SMNVEV (reference sequence). Trimming stripped 7 bases from V and 3 bases from J, with 13 bases between. For the CDR3, the DNA is TGTGCCAGCAAAGTACGGGCCGCCAATCAGCCCCAGCATTTT. It yields the protein CASKVRAANQPQHF.

The chain couples TRBV6-1 to TRBJ2-7, with D hard to call. V lost 3 bases, J lost 3 bases, and 6 bases lay in between. Germline V CDR1 and CDR2: MNHNS, SASEGT. The CDR3 loop spans 12 amino acids. CDR3 sequence: CASSESIYEQYF. The CDR3 region has the DNA TGTGCCAGCAGTGAGTCCATCTACGAGCAGTACTTC.

Only a few counts were recorded for this clone. The chain employs TRBV6-5 and TRBJ1-6; no clear D. CDR3 length: 12 amino acids. Germline lookup yields CDR1 MNHEY and CDR2 SVGAGI. V was clipped by 8 bases and J by 6 bases, with 8 bases between them. CDR3: CASQVGNSPLHF. DNA of the CDR3: TGTGCCAGCCAGGTCGGTAATTCACCCCTCCACTTT.

The chain carries TRBV4-2 and TRBJ2-6; the D is unclear. Per the germline V gene, CDR1 is LGHNA and CDR2 is YNFKEQ. The CDR3 is 17 amino acids. V was pared by 1 base and J by 2 bases, with 12 bases between. The CDR3 loop reads CASSQVAERTGANVLTF. The CDR3 nucleotides read TGTGCCAGCAGCCAAGTGGCGGAAAGGACTGGGGCCAACGTCCTGACTTTC.

The chain combines TRBV2 with TRBJ1-1; D gene unclear. The CDR3 extends over 14 amino acids. Germline V gives CDR1 SNHLY, CDR2 FYNNEI. Trimming left V 7 bases short and J 0 bases short, with 12 bases between. This CDR3 reads CASILQRLNTEAFF. The CDR3 DNA is TGTGCCAGCATACTACAAAGATTGAACACTGAAGCTTTCTTT.

The genes are TRBV19 and TRBJ1-1, with 7 positions matching TRBD1. This CDR3 is built from 15 residues. J was trimmed by 0 bases and V by 7 bases; bases with no gene match: 8. CDR1 is LNHDA and CDR2 is SQIVND in the germline V gene (reference sequence). CDR3 in DNA: TGTGCCAGTAATGAAATGGGGACAGTGAACACTGAAGCTTTCTTT. It yields the protein CASNEMGTVNTEAFF.

The V call is TRBV10-1, the J call TRBJ2-3, with 7 bases matching TRBD2. The CDR3 totals 15 residues. Per germline, CDR1 WNHNN and CDR2 SYGVQD (reference sequence). The ends lost 8 bases at V and 6 bases at J; junction bases unmatched: 14. The CDR3 DNA reads as TGCGCCAGCTCTTTCGCACTGGGGGGGAAGGATACGCAGTATTTT. Translating gives CASSFALGGKDTQYF.

This clone was seen a few times. The CDR3 DNA sequence: TGTGCCAGCAGTAGGGGGGTTGAGGCCTACGAGCAGTACTTC. Its translation is CASSRGVEAYEQYF. The chain couples TRBV6-5 to TRBJ2-7, with D perhaps being TRBD1 or TRBD2 (6 bases each). V lost 5 bases to trimming and J lost 2 bases, with 13 bases between them. This CDR3 comprises 14 residues. The germline V gene encodes CDR1 MNHEY and CDR2 SVGAGI.

The chain joins TRBV7-9 to TRBJ1-4, with D possibly being TRBD1 (5 bases). V was shortened by 2 bases and J by 2 bases, with 12 bases between the two germline ends. The germline V gene has CDR1 SEHNR and CDR2 FQNEAQ (reference sequence). The CDR3 contains 16 residues. The CDR3 bases are TGTGCCAGCAGCTTACAGGGCGGTCTGACTAATGAAAAACTGTTTTTT. Encoded protein: CASSLQGGLTNEKLFF. Variable domain in full (rest from reference TRBV7-9 and TRBJ1-4): DTGVSQNPRHKITKRGQNVTFRCDPISEHNRLYWYRQTLGQGPEFLTYFQNEAQLEKSRLLSDRFSAERPKGSFSTLEIQRTEQGDSAMYLCASSLQGGLTNEKLFFGSGTQLSVL.

The V call is TRBV27, the J call TRBJ2-7; 11 bases agree with TRBD2. Germline V gives CDR1 MNHEY, CDR2 SMNVEV (reference sequence). The CDR3 loop spans 16 amino acids. V lost 5 bases to trimming and J lost 0 bases; unmatched junction nucleotides: 6. The CDR3 here is CASSTLAGARSYEQYF. For the CDR3, the DNA is TGTGCCAGCAGTACACTAGCGGGGGCCCGCTCCTACGAGCAGTACTTC.

V usage is TRBV7-3 and J usage is TRBJ2-3; D is possibly TRBD1 or TRBD2 (5 bases each). V was cut by 3 bases and J by 1 base, with 5 bases left in between. This CDR3 spans 13 amino acids. Germline lookup yields CDR1 SGHTA and CDR2 FQGTGA. The CDR3 loop reads CASSLGGTDTQYF. CDR3 DNA: TGTGCCAGCAGCTTGGGGGGCACAGATACGCAGTATTTT.

This chain uses TRBV30 with TRBJ1-6; 7 bases are a match to TRBD1. The CDR3 sequence is 15 residues long. Trimming took 6 bases from V and 7 from J; bases not matched to a gene: 12. CDR1 is GTSNPN, CDR2 SVGIG, per germline (reference sequence). CDR3 loop: CACPPGETGNSPLHF. In DNA form, the CDR3 reads TGTGCCTGCCCTCCGGGGGAGACAGGGAATTCACCCCTCCACTTT.

V gene TRBV6-5 combines with J gene TRBJ1-2; no firm D call. The ends were cut back, 5 bases at V and 4 bases at J, with 14 bases in the middle. CDR1 is MNHEY, CDR2 SVGAGI, per germline. The CDR3 covers 14 residues. The CDR3: CASSPPQSLYGYTF. CDR3 sequence (DNA): TGTGCCAGCAGTCCCCCACAGTCCCTCTATGGCTACACCTTC.

The J gene is TRBJ2-1, the V gene TRBV11-1; 11 nucleotides line up with TRBD2. The CDR3 runs 14 residues. Germline V gene data show CDR1 as SGHAT and CDR2 as FQDESV (reference sequence). The V gene end was trimmed by 5 bases and the J gene end by 15 bases; junction bases not matched to a gene: 12. Here the CDR3 reads CASSPGLAGYLRFF. The CDR3 DNA reads as TGTGCCAGCAGCCCAGGACTAGCGGGCTACCTTCGGTTCTTC.

The rearrangement joins TRBV6-5 to TRBJ2-5; D remains unclear. Germline CDR1 reads MNHEY; CDR2 reads SVGAGI. The CDR3 contains 12 residues. The V gene lost 2 bases and the J gene lost 7 bases, with 8 bases spanning the gap. This CDR3 reads CASSYPRGTQYF. In nucleotides, the CDR3 is TGTGCCAGCAGTTACCCCCGAGGGACCCAGTACTTC.

This clone appeared a single time. CDR3 residues: CASSPGQQETQYF. The CDR3 coding sequence is TGTGCCAGCAGCCCGGGACAACAAGAGACCCAGTACTTC. The chain links TRBV5-4 to TRBJ2-5, with D possibly being TRBD1 (6 bases). CDR1 and CDR2 from the germline V gene are SGHNT and YYREEE (reference sequence). Trimming took off 4 bases at V and 2 bases at J, with 9 bases between the two ends. The CDR3 runs to 13 residues.

The chain joins TRBV30 to TRBJ2-3, with 15 bases that match TRBD2. V shed 1 base, J shed 3 bases, and the junction held 14 bases outside the gene matches. The CDR3 spans 20 residues. CDR1 GTSNPN and CDR2 SVGIG come from the germline V gene (reference sequence). The CDR3 reads CAWSALMGLGLAGGTDTQYF. CDR3 nucleotides: TGTGCCTGGAGTGCACTCATGGGGCTTGGACTAGCGGGAGGGACAGATACGCAGTATTTT.

The genes are TRBV9 and TRBJ1-1; 7 nucleotides align to TRBD1. Germline V lookup: CDR1 SGDLS, CDR2 YYNGEE. Unmatched junction bases numbered 2, after V lost 0 bases and J lost 0 bases. The CDR3 runs 15 residues. The CDR3 loop reads CASSVGDSLNTEAFF. In DNA, the CDR3 is TGTGCCAGCAGCGTAGGGGACAGCTTGAACACTGAAGCTTTCTTT.

The V call is TRBV6-5, the J call TRBJ2-7, with 9 bases lining up with TRBD1. The CDR3 loop spans 15 amino acids. After removal of 5 bases from V and 0 bases from J, the junction contained 5 bases not matched to a gene. The V gene's germline CDR1 is MNHEY and CDR2 SVGAGI. CDR3 amino acids: CASSAGQGSSYEQYF. Written as DNA, the CDR3 is TGTGCCAGCAGTGCGGGACAGGGAAGCTCCTACGAGCAGTACTTC.

The rearrangement uses TRBV7-9 and TRBJ2-1; 16 bases fit TRBD2. Germline assignment: CDR1 SEHNR and CDR2 FQNEAQ (reference sequence). CDR3 length: 17 residues. The ends lost 5 bases at V and 2 bases at J; junction bases unmatched: 3. The CDR3 DNA sequence: TGTGCCAGCAGCCTAGGGACTAGCGGGAGGGCCTACAATGAGCAGTTCTTC. It yields the protein CASSLGTSGRAYNEQFF.

The chain joins TRBV6-1 to TRBJ1-5, with D unresolved. The germline CDR1 and CDR2 sequences are MNHNS and SASEGT. The CDR3 has 15 residues. Trimming cost V 2 bases and J 2 bases, with 10 bases left between them. Here the CDR3 reads CASSETDYGNQPQHF. Written as DNA, the CDR3 is TGTGCCAGCAGTGAAACAGACTACGGCAATCAGCCCCAGCATTTT.

V usage is TRBV6-1 and J usage is TRBJ1-5; 10 bases map to TRBD1. Trimming removed 6 bases from V and 2 bases from J; junction bases left unmatched: 4. Germline CDR1 is MNHNS and CDR2 is SASEGT. The CDR3 spans 15 residues. The chain's CDR3 is CASRVGTGGNQPQHF. CDR3 DNA sequence: TGTGCCAGCAGGGTCGGGACAGGGGGCAATCAGCCCCAGCATTTT.

This clone has more than one count but fewer than ten. J is TRBJ2-7 and V is TRBV21-1; the D call in the table, TRBD2, was not verified against the DNA. TRBV21-1 is noted as a pseudogene. The CDR3 is 11 residues long. The CDR3 loop reads CASTLTGEQYF. CDR3 DNA sequence: TGTGCCAGCACCCTGACGGGCGAGCAGTACTTC.

The CDR3 DNA reads TGTGCCAGCAGCTTGGGGGGCAGTCAAGAGACCCAGTACTTC. It translates to CASSLGGSQETQYF. The chain combines TRBV5-4 with TRBJ2-5; TRBD1 might be the D (5 bases). CDR3 length equals 14 residues. V lost 0 bases and J lost 2, with 8 bases in between. Germline loops: CDR1 SGHNT, CDR2 YYREEE (reference sequence). Combining the CDR3 with reference TRBV5-4 and TRBJ2-5 gives the whole variable domain ETGVTQSPTHLIKTRGQQVTLRCSSQSGHNTVSWYQQALGQGPQFIFQYYREEENGRGNFPPRFSGLQFPNYSSELNVNALELDDSALYLCASSLGGSQETQYFGPGTRLLVL.

The chain employs TRBV10-3 and TRBJ1-3; no firm D call. The ends were cut back, 8 bases at V and 0 bases at J, with 8 bases in the middle. Germline CDR1 and CDR2: ENHRY and SYGVKD. CDR3 length: 13 residues. The CDR3 nucleotides read TGTGCCATCCGGGTGGTCTCTGGAAACACCATATATTTT. Translated: CAIRVVSGNTIYF.

The chain recombines TRBV5-1 with TRBJ2-1, with TRBD2 matching over 8 bases. Germline CDR1 is SGHRS and CDR2 is YFSETQ. V was clipped by 2 bases and J by 9 bases; unmatched bases: 7. This CDR3 spans 14 amino acids. The CDR3 DNA reads as TGCGCCAGCAGCTTACAGACTAGCGTCGGTGAGCAGTTCTTC. Protein sequence: CASSLQTSVGEQFF.

The gene calls are TRBV15 and TRBJ2-7; 9 bases agree with TRBD2. The germline gives CDR1 LNHNV, CDR2 YYDKDF (reference sequence). CDR3 length equals 17 residues. J was trimmed by 3 bases and V by 0 bases; bases with no gene match: 9. In DNA, the CDR3 is TGTGCCACCAGCAGAGATCGGTTAGCGGGGGCCGTCTACGAGCAGTACTTC. This translates into CATSRDRLAGAVYEQYF.

This chain links TRBV18 with TRBJ1-3, with unresolved D. The V end was cut by 6 bases, the J end by 0 bases, with 18 bases between. The CDR3 extends over 17 amino acids. Germline V lookup: CDR1 KGHSH, CDR2 LQKENI. The CDR3 coding sequence is TGTGCCAGCTCCCCATCCAAGGGTATAAGCTCTGGAAACACCATATATTTT. Translated, it gives CASSPSKGISSGNTIYF.

V usage is TRBV13 and J usage is TRBJ1-1; D gene uncertain. Germline-derived CDR1 and CDR2 are PRHDT and FYEKMQ (reference sequence). The CDR3 has 13 amino acids. V was cut by 1 base and J by 5 bases, with 8 bases left in between. This chain's CDR3 is CASSLDLGTEAFF. DNA of the CDR3: TGTGCCAGCAGCTTAGATCTCGGAACTGAAGCTTTCTTT.

The V call is TRBV30, the J call TRBJ2-2; unclear D gene. The V end lost 2 bases, the J end lost 9 bases, and 13 bases lay between the germline ends. The germline V gene encodes CDR1 GTSNPN and CDR2 SVGIG (reference sequence). The CDR3 runs to 13 residues. CDR3 protein: CAWSFGDTRELFF. CDR3 in DNA: TGTGCCTGGAGTTTTGGGGATACCAGGGAGCTGTTTTTT.

J is TRBJ2-2 and V is TRBV10-1; D perhaps matches TRBD1 (5 bases). The V end was cut by 6 bases, the J end by 5 bases, with 16 bases between. Germline assignment: CDR1 WNHNN and CDR2 SYGVQD (reference sequence). The CDR3 is 15 amino acids. The CDR3 spells CASSSDSHWTGELFF. The CDR3 coding sequence is TGCGCCAGCAGCTCAGACAGCCACTGGACCGGGGAGCTGTTTTTT.